The clone carrying this TCR beta chain was seen only a few times. Its antigen remains unidentified. The data derive from a study of regulatory T cells in long-lasting Graves disease. Overall study results and limits: It was in persistent disease that TRBV28, TRBJ1-2 and TRBJ2-5 were favored.

V lost 0 bases and J 9 bases, leaving 9 bases between the germline ends. The germline gives CDR1 SGHDN, CDR2 FVKESK. This CDR3 has 14 amino acids. Time point described: newly diagnosed GD, antithyroid drugs for less than 3 months. RNA extracted from PBMCs served as the sequencing template. To make TCR beta libraries, researchers used iRepertoire HTBI primers and Arm-PCR of CDR3 regions. TCRdb re-called the multiplex PCR reads with MiXCR, one entry per CDR3 protein. The sample shows under 700,000 distinct CDR3 sequences, roughly a sixth of them seen only once. These data were also filed under a second study, of T cells in Graves' hyperthyroidism and ophthalmopathy. That study adds: Clinicians diagnosed patients from clinical symptoms, serum thyroxine and TRAb, thyroid ultrasound and orbital computed tomography.

The specimen was peripheral blood mononuclear cells (PBMCs), collected at new diagnosis, from a patient treated with antithyroid drugs. The sequence came from a woman aged 35-65 years with Graves disease. The genes are TRBV14 and TRBJ1-6, with D unresolved. This chain's CDR3 is CASSQETQGSPLHF. The CDR3 DNA follows: TGTGCCAGCAGCCAAGAAACACAAGGTTCACCCCTCCACTTT.